A selection of T cell receptor beta chains follows, all from one sample in a study of cytomegalovirus exposure and HLA in healthy donors. Clones were read by immunoSEQ multiplex PCR, and TCRdb kept only the in-frame ones, dropping some. Among 150,000 to 250,000 clones listed, roughly four fifths were seen once. The sequencing input was PBMCs. These receptor sequences come from a boy younger than 10 in good health and CMV-seronegative. The CDR3 runs from the conserved cysteine through the conserved F or W. The D gene is left open where the match is weak. Size tells how often a clone was seen (once, few, many) or the class of an expanded clone, and some rows leave it out.

CDR3	DNA	size	D	J	V
CASIRTGGLGNQPQHF	TGTGCCAGTATTCGGACAGGGGGCTTGGGCAATCAGCCCCAGCATTTT	NA	TRBD1	TRBJ1-5	TRBV19
CAGATGGAADTQYF	TGTGCGGGAGCGACAGGGGGCGCGGCAGATACGCAGTATTTT	NA	TRBD1	TRBJ2-3	TRBV2
CASSYSSDYYGYTF	TGTGCCAGCAGTTACTCATCAGACTACTATGGCTACACCTTC	NA	NA	TRBJ1-2	TRBV6-5
CARSYQDRGEGKLFF	TGTGCCAGAAGCTACCAAGACAGGGGAGAGGGGAAACTGTTTTTT	NA	TRBD1	TRBJ1-4	TRBV5-3
CASRNSLLNTEAFF	TGTGCCAGCAGGAACAGTCTTTTGAACACTGAAGCTTTCTTT	NA	NA	TRBJ1-1	TRBV6-5
CASSWAGNNEQFF	TGTGCCAGCAGCTGGGCGGGGAACAATGAGCAGTTCTTC	NA	NA	TRBJ2-1	TRBV5-6
CSVMLETIWTEAFF	TGCAGCGTTATGCTCGAGACAATTTGGACTGAAGCTTTCTTT	few	NA	TRBJ1-1	TRBV29-1
CASSQDGPVFTGELFF	TGCGCCAGCAGCCAAGACGGTCCGGTATTCACCGGGGAGCTGTTTTTT	NA	NA	TRBJ2-2	TRBV4-3
CASSFVGSSGYTF	TGTGCCAGCAGCTTTGTCGGGAGTTCGGGCTACACCTTC	NA	NA	TRBJ1-2	TRBV11-3
CASSTSRDRRDEKLFF	TGTGCCAGCAGCACCAGCCGGGACAGGCGGGATGAAAAACTGTTTTTT	NA	TRBD1	TRBJ1-4	TRBV11-2
CASSLNRHNYGYTF	TGTGCCAGCAGCTTGAATCGACATAACTATGGCTACACCTTC	once	NA	TRBJ1-2	TRBV5-6
CASTMTGVNTEAFF	TGTGCCAGCACTATGACGGGGGTGAACACTGAAGCTTTCTTT	NA	NA	TRBJ1-1	TRBV2
CASSLAGTGGSGANVLTF	TGTGCCAGCAGCTTAGCGGGGACAGGGGGCTCTGGGGCCAACGTCCTGACTTTC	NA	TRBD1	TRBJ2-6	TRBV7-9
CASSPRQGREKLFF	TGTGCCAGCAGCCCTCGACAGGGGCGAGAAAAACTGTTTTTT	NA	TRBD1	TRBJ1-4	TRBV7-6
CASGLAPQVNQPQHF	TGTGCTAGTGGTTTGGCGCCTCAGGTTAATCAGCCCCAGCATTTT	NA	NA	TRBJ1-5	TRBV12-5
CASSPGTNLKETQYF	TGTGCCAGCAGCCCAGGGACTAATCTCAAGGAGACCCAGTACTTC	NA	TRBD2	TRBJ2-5	TRBV9
CSGKDRVTEAFF	TGCAGCGGAAAAGACAGGGTCACTGAAGCTTTCTTT	NA	TRBD1	TRBJ1-1	TRBV29-1
CASSTDRGITGELFF	TGTGCCAGCAGCACTGACAGGGGGATCACCGGGGAGCTGTTTTTT	NA	TRBD1	TRBJ2-2	TRBV7-8
CASSIYLGGQETQYF	TGTGCCAGCAGCATATATTTAGGGGGTCAGGAGACCCAGTACTTC	NA	NA	TRBJ2-5	TRBV7-9
CASSLPGGSTDTQYF	TGTGCCAGCAGCTTGCCAGGGGGCTCCACAGATACGCAGTATTTT	once	TRBD1	TRBJ2-3	TRBV5-4
CASSIGGSETQYF	TGTGCCAGTAGTATAGGAGGATCTGAGACCCAATACTTC	NA	NA	TRBJ2-5	TRBV19
CASSLVGTGNTEAFF	TGTGCCAGCAGCTTAGTCGGGACAGGGAACACTGAAGCTTTCTTT	NA	TRBD1	TRBJ1-1	TRBV7-9
CASSTQGYEQYF	TGTGCCAGCAGCACACAGGGCTACGAGCAGTACTTC	NA	NA	TRBJ2-7	TRBV7-9
CASRAGFNQPQHF	TGTGCCAGCAGGGCAGGCTTCAATCAGCCCCAGCATTTT	few	NA	TRBJ1-5	TRBV2
CASSLFRNEQFF	TGTGCCAGCAGCTTGTTCCGTAATGAGCAGTTCTTC	NA	NA	TRBJ2-1	TRBV5-6
CASSLDPGTYEQYF	TGTGCCAGCAGCTTAGATCCAGGGACCTACGAGCAGTACTTC	NA	NA	TRBJ2-7	TRBV11-2
CASTTDRTSGEETQYF	TGTGCCAGCACTACCGACAGGACTAGCGGGGAAGAGACCCAGTACTTC	NA	TRBD2	TRBJ2-5	TRBV7-2
CASSQDRELNTEAFF	TGCGCCAGCAGCCAAGATCGGGAGCTGAACACTGAAGCTTTCTTT	NA	NA	TRBJ1-1	TRBV4-1
CASSPEGTAGTEAFF	TGTGCCAGCAGCCCAGAGGGGACGGCGGGGACTGAAGCTTTCTTT	NA	NA	TRBJ1-1	TRBV9
CASSRGGARTGAWSTEAFF	TGTGCCAGCAGCCGAGGAGGGGCGAGAACAGGGGCTTGGAGCACTGAAGCTTTCTTT	NA	TRBD1	TRBJ1-1	TRBV4-2
CASSYNQAEPEQYF	TGTGCCAGCAGTTACAATCAGGCAGAACCCGAGCAGTACTTC	NA	NA	TRBJ2-7	TRBV6-6
CASSEVRQDGGYTF	TGTGCCAGCAGTGAAGTAAGACAGGATGGTGGCTACACCTTC	NA	NA	TRBJ1-2	TRBV2
CASSPHPGGSQGYTF	TGTGCCAGCAGCCCACACCCAGGGGGGTCTCAGGGCTACACCTTC	NA	TRBD1	TRBJ1-2	TRBV4-2
CASSFGAPDQPQHF	TGCGCCAGCAGCTTCGGAGCGCCCGATCAGCCCCAGCATTTT	NA	NA	TRBJ1-5	TRBV5-1
CATRKVADSYEQYF	TGTGCCACCCGGAAGGTCGCGGATTCCTACGAGCAGTACTTC	once	NA	TRBJ2-7	TRBV19
CASSLDPGFNSPLHF	TGTGCCAGCAGCTTAGACCCAGGCTTTAATTCACCCCTCCACTTT	few	NA	TRBJ1-6	TRBV7-2
CASSQTSFYEQYF	TGTGCCAGCAGCCAGACTAGTTTCTACGAGCAGTACTTC	NA	NA	TRBJ2-7	TRBV6-6
CASSIDDGTVFPYEQYF	TGTGCCAGTAGTATAGACGACGGGACAGTGTTCCCCTACGAGCAGTACTTC	NA	TRBD1	TRBJ2-7	TRBV19
CASGPGAGNTIYF	TGTGCCAGCGGTCCGGGAGCGGGAAACACCATATATTTT	once	NA	TRBJ1-3	TRBV18
CASSQEWGEGSSYEQYF	TGTGCCAGCAGCCAAGAGTGGGGGGAGGGGAGCTCCTACGAGCAGTACTTC	once	TRBD2	TRBJ2-7	TRBV4-2
CASSQSEGYNEQFF	TGCGCCAGCAGCCAATCAGAGGGTTACAATGAGCAGTTCTTC	NA	NA	TRBJ2-1	TRBV4-3
CSVGTSSSGGETQYF	TGCAGCGTCGGGACTAGCAGTTCAGGTGGAGAGACCCAGTACTTC	once	TRBD2	TRBJ2-5	TRBV29-1
CASSQLAGGVTDTQYF	TGCGCCAGCAGCCAACTAGCGGGGGGCGTAACAGATACGCAGTATTTT	few	TRBD2	TRBJ2-3	TRBV4-3